Described below is a single T cell receptor (beta chain) sequence and its context. These data are taken from a study of cytomegalovirus exposure and HLA in healthy donors. The PCR ran on 60 Vbeta and 13 Jbeta primers. Repertoires were generated with immunoSEQ multiplex PCR, while TCRdb's copy carries only in-frame clones and drops some. The data contain around 190,000 clones, approximately 82% of them singletons. The V end lost 3 bases, the J end lost 2 bases, and 3 bases lay between the germline ends. The CDR3 is 11 residues long. Germline lookup yields CDR1 SGHRS and CDR2 YFSETQ. The TCR comes from a girl aged 2-15 years in good health and CMV-seropositive. The V gene is TRBV5-1, the J gene TRBJ2-7; D remains ambiguous. The sample taken for sequencing was PBMCs. CDR3 sequence: CASSSTYEQYF. In DNA form, the CDR3 reads TGCGCCAGCAGCTCCACCTACGAGCAGTACTTC. Supplemented by reference TRBV5-1 and TRBJ2-7, the full variable domain reads KAGVTQTPRYLIKTRGQQVTLSCSPISGHRSVSWYQQTPGQGLQFLFEYFSETQRNKGNFPGRFSGRQFSNSRSEMNVSTLELGDSALYLCASSSTYEQYFGPGTRLTVT.